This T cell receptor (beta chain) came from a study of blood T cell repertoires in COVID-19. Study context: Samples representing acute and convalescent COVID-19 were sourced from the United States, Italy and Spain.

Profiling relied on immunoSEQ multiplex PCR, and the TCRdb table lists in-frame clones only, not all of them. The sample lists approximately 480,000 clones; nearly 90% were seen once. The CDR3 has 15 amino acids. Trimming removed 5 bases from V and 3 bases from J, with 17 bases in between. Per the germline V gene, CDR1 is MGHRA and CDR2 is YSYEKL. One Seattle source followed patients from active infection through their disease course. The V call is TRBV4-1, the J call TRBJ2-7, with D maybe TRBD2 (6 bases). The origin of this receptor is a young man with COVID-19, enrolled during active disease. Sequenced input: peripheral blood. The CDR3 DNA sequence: TGCGCCAGCAGCGCCCGACTAGTTTCTGGCTACGAGCAGTACTTC. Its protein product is CASSARLVSGYEQYF.